This TCR beta chain was sequenced in a study of cytomegalovirus exposure and HLA in healthy donors. Notes on the study in general: No immune exposure information besides CMV serostatus was available. Excluded were some V segments that proved indistinguishable, including TRBV6-2 and TRBV6-3.

PCR primers comprised 60 Vbeta and 13 Jbeta primers. The repertoire was sequenced with immunoSEQ multiplex PCR; TCRdb's copy has only in-frame clones and lacks some. The data hold 100,000 to 120,000 clones, with around 77% observed a single time. Germline trimming cut 6 bases from V and 13 bases from J; bases unmatched to any gene: 9. Germline CDR1 reads ENHRY; CDR2 reads SYGVKD. CDR3 length equals 13 residues. Concerning this clone: Its antigen is unknown.

This TCR derives from a woman in her thirties in good health and CMV-seropositive. This chain uses TRBV10-3 with TRBJ2-1; the match to TRBD2 covers 10 bases. Sequenced: PBMCs. The CDR3: CAIRPPLAGDQFF. CDR3 DNA sequence: TGTGCCATCAGACCCCCCCTAGCGGGAGATCAGTTCTTC.